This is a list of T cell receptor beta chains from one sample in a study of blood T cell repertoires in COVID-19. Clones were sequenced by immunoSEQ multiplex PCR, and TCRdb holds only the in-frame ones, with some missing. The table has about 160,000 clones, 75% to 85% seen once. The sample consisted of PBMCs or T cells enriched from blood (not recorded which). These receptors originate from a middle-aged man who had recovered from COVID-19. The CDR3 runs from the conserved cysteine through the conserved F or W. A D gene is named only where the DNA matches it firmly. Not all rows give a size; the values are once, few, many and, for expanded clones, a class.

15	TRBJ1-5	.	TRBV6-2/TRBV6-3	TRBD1	TGTGCCAGCAGTTACCTGGGACAGGGGTATCAGCCCCAGCATTTT	CASSYLGQGYQPQHF
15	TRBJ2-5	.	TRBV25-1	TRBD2	TGTGCCAGCAGTGAGACTAGCGGGGTGGAAGAGACCCAGTACTTC	CASSETSGVEETQYF
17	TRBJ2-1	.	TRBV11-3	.	TGTGCCAGCAGTCCCCATTCCCCAGGATCGCCGAACAATGAGCAGTTCTTC	CASSPHSPGSPNNEQFF
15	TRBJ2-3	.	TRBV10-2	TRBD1	TGCGCCAGCAGGGGGGACAGGGGGCCGACAGATACGCAGTATTTT	CASRGDRGPTDTQYF
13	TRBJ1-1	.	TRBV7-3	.	TGTGCCAGCAGCCCATCCCCAGGGACTGAAGCTTTCTTT	CASSPSPGTEAFF
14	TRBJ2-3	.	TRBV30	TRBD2	TGTGCCTGGAGGACAGCGGGGGCAGGAGATACGCAGTATTTT	CAWRTAGAGDTQYF
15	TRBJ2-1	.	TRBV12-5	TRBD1	TGTGCTAGTGGATCGGGACAGGGGGCAGGGAATGAGCAGTTCTTC	CASGSGQGAGNEQFF
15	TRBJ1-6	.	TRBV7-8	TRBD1	TGTGCCAGCAGCACCGGACAGGGGGCTTATTCACCCCTCCACTTT	CASSTGQGAYSPLHF
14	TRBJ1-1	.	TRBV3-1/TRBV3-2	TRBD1	TGTGCCAGCAGCCACAATACAGGGGTAAGTGAAGCTTTCTTT	CASSHNTGVSEAFF
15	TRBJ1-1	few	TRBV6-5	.	TGTGCCAGCAGTTACTACAGGGACCCCTCCACTGAAGCTTTCTTT	CASSYYRDPSTEAFF
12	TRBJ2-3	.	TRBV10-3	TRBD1	TGTGCCACGAAGGGGGCCGCGGATACGCAGTATTTT	CATKGAADTQYF
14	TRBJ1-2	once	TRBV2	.	TGTGCCAGCAGTGAGGAAGTGGTTTTGGGCGGCTACACCTTC	CASSEEVVLGGYTF
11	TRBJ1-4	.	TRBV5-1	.	TGCGCCAGCAGCTCCGATGAAAAACTGTTTTTT	CASSSDEKLFF
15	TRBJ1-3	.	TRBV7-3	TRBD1	TGTGCCAGCAGCTTGGAGACAGGGCCTGGAAACACCATATATTTT	CASSLETGPGNTIYF
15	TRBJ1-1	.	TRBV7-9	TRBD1	TGTGCCAGCAGCTTAGCTCTACCAGGGGGTGATGAAGCTTTCTTT	CASSLALPGGDEAFF
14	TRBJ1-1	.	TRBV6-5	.	TGTGCCAGCAGCAAAGGGTGGGGGGACACTGAAGCTTTCTTT	CASSKGWGDTEAFF
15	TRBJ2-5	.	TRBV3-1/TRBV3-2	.	TGTGCCAGCAGCCAAGGGGGGCCGAGCCAAGAGACCCAGTACTTC	CASSQGGPSQETQYF
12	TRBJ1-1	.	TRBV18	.	TGTGCCAGCTCCGAGGGGAGGACTGAAGCTTTCTTT	CASSEGRTEAFF
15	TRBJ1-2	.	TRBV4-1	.	TGCGCCAGCAGCGCATCGATGACAGGCGCCTATGGCTACACCTTC	CASSASMTGAYGYTF
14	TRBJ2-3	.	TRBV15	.	TGTGCCACCAGCAGAGGTTCGGTTCCAGATACGCAGTATTTT	CATSRGSVPDTQYF
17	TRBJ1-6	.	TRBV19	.	TGTGCCAGTAGTATAGGGCGGGCCGGGAGCTATAATTCACCCCTCCACTTT	CASSIGRAGSYNSPLHF
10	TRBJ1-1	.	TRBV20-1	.	TGCAGTGCTAGACCTATACCCGCTTTCTTT	CSARPIPAFF
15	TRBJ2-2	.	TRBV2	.	TGTGCCAGCAGTGAACAGGGGATGAACACCGGGGAGCTGTTTTTT	CASSEQGMNTGELFF
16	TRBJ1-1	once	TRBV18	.	TGTGCCAGCTCACCTTTCGACGGCGGGTTATTCACTGAAGCTTTCTTT	CASSPFDGGLFTEAFF
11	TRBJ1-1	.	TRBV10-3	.	TGTGCCATCAGTGGGACAGCTGAAGCTTTCTTT	CAISGTAEAFF
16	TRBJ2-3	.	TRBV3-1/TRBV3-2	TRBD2	TGTGCCAGCAGCCAAGATGGTCGGGGGGGCCGGGGTACGCAGTATTTT	CASSQDGRGGRGTQYF
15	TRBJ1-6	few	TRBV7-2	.	TGTGCCAGCAGCTTAAATCAGGGCGTGAATTCACCCCTCCACTTT	CASSLNQGVNSPLHF
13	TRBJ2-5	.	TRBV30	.	TGTGCCTGGAGCCGGCCTCCCGGGAAGACCCAGTACTTC	CAWSRPPGKTQYF
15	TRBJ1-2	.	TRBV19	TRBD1	TGTGCCAGTAGTACGGGGACAGACCTCGTGGGTGGCTACACCTTC	CASSTGTDLVGGYTF
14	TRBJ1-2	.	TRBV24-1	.	TGTGCCACCAGTGATTTGGCCAGTCCCTATGGCTACACCTTC	CATSDLASPYGYTF
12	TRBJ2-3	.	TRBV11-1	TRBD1	TGTGCCAGCAGCTTGACAGGGCACACGCAGTATTTT	CASSLTGHTQYF
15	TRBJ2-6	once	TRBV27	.	TGTGCCAGCAGGGTAGGAGGGTCTGGGGCCAACGTCCTGACTTTC	CASRVGGSGANVLTF
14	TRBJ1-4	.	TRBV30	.	TGTGCCTGGAGTAGGTCGCAGGTCTCCGAAAAACTGTTTTTT	CAWSRSQVSEKLFF
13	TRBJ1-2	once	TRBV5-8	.	TGTGCCAGCGGGGCCGGGTCAAGGGGGGGCTACACCTTC	CASGAGSRGGYTF
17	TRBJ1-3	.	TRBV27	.	TGTGCCAGCAGTTTAGGGGCGGACCTCCTCTCTGGAAACACCATATATTTT	CASSLGADLLSGNTIYF
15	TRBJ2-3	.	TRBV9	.	TGTGCCAGCAGCATGCCAGGGGGGAGCACAGATACGCAGTATTTT	CASSMPGGSTDTQYF
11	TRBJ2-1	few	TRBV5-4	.	TGTGCCAGCAGCTTCTCTAATGAGCAGTTCTTC	CASSFSNEQFF
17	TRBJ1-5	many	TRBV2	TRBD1	TGTGCCAGCAGTGTTAAACGACAGGGTGGTAGCAATCAGCCCCAGCATTTT	CASSVKRQGGSNQPQHF
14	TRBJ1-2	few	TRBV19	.	TGTGCCAGTAGCCAACAGGGTGCGGACTATGGCTACACCTTC	CASSQQGADYGYTF
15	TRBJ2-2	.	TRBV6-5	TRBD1	TGTGCCAGCACAAACGTACACAGGGGGTCCGGGGAGCTGTTTTTT	CASTNVHRGSGELFF
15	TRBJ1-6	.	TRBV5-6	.	TGTGCCAGCAGCTTGACGGGGGGAGGTAATTCACCCCTCCACTTT	CASSLTGGGNSPLHF
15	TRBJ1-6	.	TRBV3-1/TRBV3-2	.	TGTGCCAGCAGCCAAGGGGGCGCTGGGAATTCACCCCTCCACTTT	CASSQGGAGNSPLHF
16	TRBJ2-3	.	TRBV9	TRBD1	TGTGCCAGCAGCGTAGGCCCCACAGGGGGCGTGGATACGCAGTATTTT	CASSVGPTGGVDTQYF
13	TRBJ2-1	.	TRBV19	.	TGTGCCAGTAGTCCCCCGGGATACAATGAGCAGTTCTTC	CASSPPGYNEQFF
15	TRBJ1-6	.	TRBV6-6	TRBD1	TGTGCCAGCCGTCAGGGGGTGGAATATAATTCACCCCTCCACTTT	CASRQGVEYNSPLHF
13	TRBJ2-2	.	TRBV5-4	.	TGTGCCAGCAGCTTAGCGTCCACCGGGGAGCTGTTTTTT	CASSLASTGELFF
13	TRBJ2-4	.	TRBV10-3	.	TGTGCCATCGGGGGACATGACACAAACATTCAGTACTTC	CAIGGHDTNIQYF
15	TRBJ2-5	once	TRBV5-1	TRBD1	TGCGCCAGCACCCGACAGGGAATAGGCCAAGAGACCCAGTACTTC	CASTRQGIGQETQYF
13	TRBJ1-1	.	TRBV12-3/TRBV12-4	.	TGTGCCAGCACCTGGGGCTGGATTTCTGAAGCTTTCTTT	CASTWGWISEAFF